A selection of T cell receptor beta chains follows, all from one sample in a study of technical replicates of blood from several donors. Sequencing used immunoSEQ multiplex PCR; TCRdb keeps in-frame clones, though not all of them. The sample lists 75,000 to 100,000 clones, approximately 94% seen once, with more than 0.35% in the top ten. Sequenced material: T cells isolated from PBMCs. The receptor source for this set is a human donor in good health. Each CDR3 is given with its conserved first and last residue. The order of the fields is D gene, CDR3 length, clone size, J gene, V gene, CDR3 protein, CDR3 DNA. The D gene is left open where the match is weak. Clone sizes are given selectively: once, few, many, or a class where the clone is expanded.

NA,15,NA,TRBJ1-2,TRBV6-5,CASSYSKGQGHGYTF,TGTGCCAGCAGTTACTCGAAAGGGCAGGGCCATGGCTACACCTTC
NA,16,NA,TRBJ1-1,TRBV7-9,CASSLVSGQGGAEAFF,TGTGCCAGCAGCTTAGTATCCGGGCAAGGGGGGGCTGAAGCTTTCTTT
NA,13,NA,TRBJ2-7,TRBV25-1,CASSEINSYEQYF,TGTGCCAGCAGTGAAATCAACAGCTACGAGCAGTACTTC
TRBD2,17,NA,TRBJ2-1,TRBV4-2,CASSPPGGLAGGNEQFF,TGTGCCAGCAGCCCCCCCGGGGGACTAGCGGGAGGTAATGAGCAGTTCTTC
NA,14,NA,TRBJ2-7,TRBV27,CASAPSGVRSEQYF,TGTGCCAGCGCACCATCCGGGGTAAGAAGCGAGCAGTACTTC
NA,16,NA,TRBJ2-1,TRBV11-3,CASSFFSGGSYNEQFF,TGTGCCAGCAGCTTCTTTAGCGGAGGCTCCTACAATGAGCAGTTCTTC
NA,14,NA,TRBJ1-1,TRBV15,CATSRNRELTEAFF,TGTGCCACCAGCAGAAACAGGGAGCTTACTGAAGCTTTCTTT
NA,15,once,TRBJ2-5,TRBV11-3,CASSFTSPPLGTQYF,TGTGCCAGCAGCTTTACGTCCCCGCCCCTAGGGACCCAGTACTTC
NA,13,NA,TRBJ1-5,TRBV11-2,CASSPVGLQPQHF,TGTGCCAGCAGCCCCGTGGGACTGCAGCCCCAGCATTTT
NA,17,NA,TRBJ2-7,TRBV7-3,CASSLYPQTGAFYEQYF,TGTGCCAGCAGCTTATATCCCCAGACGGGAGCATTCTACGAGCAGTACTTC
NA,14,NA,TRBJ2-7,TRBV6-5,CASSPDRSSYEQYF,TGTGCCAGCAGCCCAGACAGGAGCTCCTACGAGCAGTACTTC
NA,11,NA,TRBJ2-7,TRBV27,CASSLGASQYF,TGTGCCAGCAGTTTGGGGGCCTCACAGTACTTC
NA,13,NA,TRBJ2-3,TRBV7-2,CASPLVGSDTQYF,TGTGCCAGCCCTCTAGTGGGTTCAGATACGCAGTATTTT
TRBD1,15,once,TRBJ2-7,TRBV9,CASSAGDRGYYEQYF,TGTGCCAGCAGCGCAGGGGACAGGGGTTACTACGAGCAGTACTTC
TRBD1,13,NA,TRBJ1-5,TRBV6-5,CASRRTGNQPQHF,TGTGCCAGCAGGCGGACAGGGAATCAGCCCCAGCATTTT
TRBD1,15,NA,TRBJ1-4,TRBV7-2,CASSLSGQEDEKLFF,TGTGCCAGCAGCTTATCGGGACAGGAAGATGAAAAACTGTTTTTT
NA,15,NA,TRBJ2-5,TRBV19,CASSIGGSGLETQYF,TGTGCCAGTAGTATCGGAGGGAGTGGTCTGGAGACCCAGTACTTC
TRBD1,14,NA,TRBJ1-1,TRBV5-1,CASNRDREIAEAFF,TGCGCCAGTAACCGGGACAGGGAAATCGCCGAAGCTTTCTTT
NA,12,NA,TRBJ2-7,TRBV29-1,CSVQQGGYEQYF,TGCAGCGTTCAACAGGGTGGCTACGAGCAGTACTTC
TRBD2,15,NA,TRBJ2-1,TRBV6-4,CASSTLAGVNNEQFF,TGTGCCAGCAGTACCCTAGCGGGAGTTAACAATGAGCAGTTCTTC
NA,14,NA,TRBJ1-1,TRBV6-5,CASSTMGPHTEAFF,TGTGCCAGCAGTACTATGGGGCCCCACACTGAAGCTTTCTTT
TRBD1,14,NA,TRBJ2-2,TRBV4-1,CASRDRWGTGELFF,TGCGCCAGCAGGGACAGGTGGGGAACCGGGGAGCTGTTTTTT
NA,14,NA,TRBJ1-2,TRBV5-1,CASSLAGINYGYTF,TGCGCCAGCAGCTTAGCGGGAATCAACTATGGCTACACCTTC
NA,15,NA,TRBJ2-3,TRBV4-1,CASSQDGGGGDTQYF,TGCGCCAGCAGCCAAGATGGGGGAGGTGGAGATACGCAGTATTTT
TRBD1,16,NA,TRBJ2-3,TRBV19,CASSIDPDRILDTQYF,TGTGCCAGTAGTATAGACCCGGACAGGATTCTGGATACGCAGTATTTT
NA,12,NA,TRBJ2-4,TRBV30,CAWRAQGNIQYF,TGTGCCTGGAGGGCCCAGGGAAACATTCAGTACTTC
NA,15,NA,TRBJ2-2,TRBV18,CASSHPYTGPGELFF,TGTGCCAGCTCACACCCATATACAGGGCCCGGGGAGCTGTTTTTT
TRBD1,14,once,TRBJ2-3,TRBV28,CASSFRGRTDTQYF,TGTGCCAGCAGTTTCAGGGGGCGGACAGATACGCAGTATTTT
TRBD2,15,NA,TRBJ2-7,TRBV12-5,CASGWGTSGGYEQYF,TGTGCTAGTGGTTGGGGGACTAGCGGTGGCTACGAGCAGTACTTC
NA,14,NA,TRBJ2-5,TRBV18,CASSPSELLETQYF,TGTGCCAGCTCACCATCCGAGCTCCTAGAGACCCAGTACTTC
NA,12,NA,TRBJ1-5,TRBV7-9,CASRRGNQPQHF,TGTGCCAGCAGAAGAGGGAATCAGCCCCAGCATTTT
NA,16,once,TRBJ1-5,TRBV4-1,CASSQFSYGSNQPQHF,TGCGCCAGCAGCCAATTTTCATACGGTAGCAATCAGCCCCAGCATTTT
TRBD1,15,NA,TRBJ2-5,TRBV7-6,CASSLQGALRETQYF,TGTGCCAGCAGCTTGCAGGGGGCGCTGAGGGAGACCCAGTACTTC
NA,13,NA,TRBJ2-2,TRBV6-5,CASKPEWTGELFF,TGTGCCAGCAAGCCGGAGTGGACCGGGGAGCTGTTTTTT
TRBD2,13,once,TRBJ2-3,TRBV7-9,CARASGTTDTQYF,TGTGCCAGGGCTAGCGGGACCACAGATACGCAGTATTTT
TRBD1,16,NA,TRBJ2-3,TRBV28,CASSSTDRGPTDTQYF,TGTGCCAGCAGCAGCACCGACAGGGGGCCTACAGATACGCAGTATTTT
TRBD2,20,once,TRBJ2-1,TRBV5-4,CASSPLGLAGGPVAYNEQFF,TGTGCCAGCAGCCCACTAGGACTAGCGGGAGGACCCGTGGCCTACAATGAGCAGTTCTTC
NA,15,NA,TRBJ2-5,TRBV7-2,CASSSRATRRETQYF,TGTGCCAGCAGCTCCAGGGCGACCCGTCGGGAGACCCAGTACTTC
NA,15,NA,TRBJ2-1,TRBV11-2,CASSLQAPPNNEQFF,TGTGCCAGCAGCTTACAAGCTCCCCCCAACAATGAGCAGTTCTTC
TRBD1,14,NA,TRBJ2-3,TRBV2,CASRLQGSTDTQYF,TGTGCCAGCAGACTACAGGGGAGCACAGATACGCAGTATTTT
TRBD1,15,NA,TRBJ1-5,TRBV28,CASSSLTGGVQPQHF,TGTGCCAGCAGCTCCTTAACAGGGGGCGTTCAGCCCCAGCATTTT